Shown below are 14 T cell receptor beta chains from a single sample sequenced in a study of T-cell reconstitution after alpha-beta-depleted transplantation in children. Unique molecular identifiers were used in preparing the TCRbeta library. TCRdb ran MiXCR on the PCR reads and lists one entry per CDR3 protein. Here the sample spans hundreds of thousands of distinct CDR3 sequences, roughly 17% being singletons. The sequencing here drew on PBMCs from the stem cell graft donor, taken from the stem cell graft. All receptors derive from a human donor who donated a stem cell graft to a child with acute myeloid leukemia.

This clonotype was observed a handful of times. The J gene is TRBJ2-7, the V gene TRBV4-3; tentative D call: TRBD2 (6 bases). Germline CDR1 is LGHNA and CDR2 is YSLEER. This CDR3 has 17 residues. Between the trimmed V and J ends, which lost 0 bases and 4 bases, there was a span of 19 bases. CDR3 protein: CASSQEQEGPFLYEQYF. CDR3 nucleotides: TGCGCCAGCAGCCAAGAACAGGAGGGTCCCTTCCTATACGAGCAGTACTTC.

This clonotype was detected a few times. The V and J genes are TRBV6-1 and TRBJ1-1; 8 bases map to TRBD1. V dropped 6 bases and J dropped 3; count of bases not matched to a gene: 9. From germline, CDR1 is MNHNS and CDR2 SASEGT. The CDR3 spans 15 residues. The CDR3 DNA is TGTGCCAGCAGCCCGTCAGGGGGCTTATACACTGAAGCTTTCTTT. Translating gives CASSPSGGLYTEAFF.

This clonotype was detected ten times or more. The chain links TRBV7-2 to TRBJ1-6; 8 bases fit TRBD1. The CDR3 spans 16 residues. The trim removed 5 bases at V and 8 bases at J, leaving 11 bases unmatched. CDR1 and CDR2 (germline): SGHTA, FQGNSA. The CDR3 nucleotides are TGTGCCAGCAGCGACCGGACAGGGCCTAAGGATTCACCCCTCCACTTT. Amino acid sequence: CASSDRTGPKDSPLHF.

This clonotype has at least ten counts. The rearrangement joins TRBV10-3 to TRBJ2-5; D uncertain. The V and J ends lost 4 bases and 4 bases respectively, with 7 bases between them. Germline values: CDR1 ENHRY, CDR2 SYGVKD. The CDR3 consists of 12 residues. The CDR3 loop is CAISGSLETQYF. The CDR3 region has the DNA TGTGCCATCAGTGGCTCTCTAGAGACCCAGTACTTC.

In its sample, this clonotype was seen a few times. This chain joins TRBV5-5 and TRBJ2-7, with TRBD1 identical over 8 bases. Germline V CDR1 and CDR2: SGHKS, YYEKEE (reference sequence). Trimming took 3 bases from V and 4 from J; bases not matched to a gene: 9. The CDR3 has 15 amino acids. The CDR3 spells CASSSRDTGGYEQYV. In DNA, the CDR3 is TGTGCCAGCAGCTCCCGGGACACAGGGGGATACGAGCAGTACGTC.

This clonotype was seen a few times. J is TRBJ2-4 and V is TRBV7-9, with 11 bases that match TRBD2. Germline V CDR1 and CDR2: SEHNR, FQNEAQ (reference sequence). V trimming: 4 bases; J trimming: 4 bases; junction bases outside the gene matches: 6. The CDR3 runs to 16 residues. The CDR3: CASSSTSGGPKNIQYF. Written as DNA, the CDR3 is TGTGCCAGCAGCTCCACTAGCGGGGGACCAAAAAACATTCAGTACTTC.

Of note for this clonotype: One base away lies a much larger clone, so this may be a sequencing read error. The chain recombines TRBV5-6 with TRBJ2-2; TRBD1 is a possible D gene (6 bases). CDR1 SGHDT and CDR2 YYEEEE come from the germline V gene. The CDR3 is 16 residues long. V lost 5 bases and J lost 0, with 14 bases in between. As DNA, the CDR3 is TGTGCCAGCAGTGGGCAAGGGACACCGAACACCGGGGAGCTGTTTTTT. This gives the protein CASSGQGTPNTGELFF.

This clonotype was observed at least ten times. As DNA, the CDR3 is TGTGCCAGCAGCGCGGACAGGGCGAACACTGAAGCTTTCTTT. This codes for CASSADRANTEAFF. The J gene is TRBJ1-1, the V gene TRBV9; TRBD1 aligns across 8 bases. V lost 3 bases to trimming and J lost 1 base; unmatched junction nucleotides: 2. CDR3 length: 14 residues. CDR1 SGDLS and CDR2 YYNGEE come from the germline V gene.

This clonotype was observed a handful of times. The V call is TRBV28, the J call TRBJ1-2, with a weak D call TRBD1 (6 bases). CDR3 size: 14 residues. Germline CDR1 and CDR2: MDHEN and SYDVKM. V was shortened by 5 bases and J by 5 bases, with 15 bases between the two germline ends. The CDR3 DNA reads TGTGCCAGCAGTCAACCCGACAGGCAATATGGCTACACCTTC. Amino acids: CASSQPDRQYGYTF.

This clonotype occurred once. This may be a read error, as it is one base from a much larger clone. This rearrangement joins TRBV10-3 to TRBJ2-2; a weak D match, TRBD2 (5 bases). The germline V gene has CDR1 ENHRY and CDR2 SYGVKD. The CDR3 loop spans 12 amino acids. The CDR3 DNA reads as TGTGCCATCAAACCGAACACCGGGGAGCTGATTTTT. It specifies CAIKPNTGELIF.

This clonotype was observed at least ten times. The CDR3 reads CSANGQGQPQHF. CDR3 nucleotides: TGCAGTGCTAATGGACAGGGCCAGCCCCAGCATTTT. The chain is built from TRBV20-1 and TRBJ1-5; 8 nucleotides line up with TRBD1. This CDR3 spans 12 amino acids. J lost 7 bases, V lost 4 bases, and 3 bases had no gene match. The germline V gene has CDR1 DFQATT and CDR2 SNEGSKA (reference sequence).

This clonotype appeared many times. The gene calls are TRBV11-2 and TRBJ1-6; unclear D gene. V was pared by 1 base and J by 10 bases, with 17 bases between. The CDR3 extends over 16 amino acids. Germline V gives CDR1 SGHAT, CDR2 FQNNGV. The CDR3 DNA sequence: TGTGCCAGCAGCTTAGGCACGAACCCTATAGAATCACCCCTCCACTTT. Translating gives CASSLGTNPIESPLHF.

This clonotype was picked up many times. V usage is TRBV6-1 and J usage is TRBJ1-5; 7 bases map to TRBD1. V shed 5 bases, J shed 6 bases, and the junction held 4 bases outside the gene matches. CDR1 and CDR2 from the germline V gene are MNHNS and SASEGT. The CDR3 spans 13 residues. The CDR3 spells CASSLTGSQPQHF. The CDR3 bases are TGTGCCAGCAGTCTGACAGGGAGTCAGCCCCAGCATTTT.

In this sample, this clonotype turned up many times. V usage is TRBV20-1 and J usage is TRBJ1-5; the match to TRBD1 covers 7 bases. V trimming: 6 bases; J trimming: 7 bases; junction bases outside the gene matches: 15. The CDR3 length is 15 residues. Germline assignment: CDR1 DFQATT and CDR2 SNEGSKA (reference sequence). The CDR3, as DNA: TGCAGTGCCCTCATCAAGACAGGGAGTGGACAGCCCCAGCATTTT. Amino acid sequence: CSALIKTGSGQPQHF.